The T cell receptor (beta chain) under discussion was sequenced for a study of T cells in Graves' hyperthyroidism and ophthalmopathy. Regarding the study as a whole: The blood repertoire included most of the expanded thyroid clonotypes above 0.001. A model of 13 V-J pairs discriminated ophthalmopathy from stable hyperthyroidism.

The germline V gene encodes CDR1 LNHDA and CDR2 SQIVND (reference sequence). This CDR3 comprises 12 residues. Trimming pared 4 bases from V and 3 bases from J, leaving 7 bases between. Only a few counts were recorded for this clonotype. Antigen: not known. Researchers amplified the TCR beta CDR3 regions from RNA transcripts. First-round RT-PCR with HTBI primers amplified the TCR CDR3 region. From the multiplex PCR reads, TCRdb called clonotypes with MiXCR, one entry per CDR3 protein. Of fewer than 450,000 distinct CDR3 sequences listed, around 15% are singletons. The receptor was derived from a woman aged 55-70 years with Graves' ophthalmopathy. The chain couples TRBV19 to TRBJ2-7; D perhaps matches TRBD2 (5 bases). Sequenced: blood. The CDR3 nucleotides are TGTGCCAGTAGTAAGGGAGTCTACGAGCAGTACTTC. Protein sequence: CASSKGVYEQYF.